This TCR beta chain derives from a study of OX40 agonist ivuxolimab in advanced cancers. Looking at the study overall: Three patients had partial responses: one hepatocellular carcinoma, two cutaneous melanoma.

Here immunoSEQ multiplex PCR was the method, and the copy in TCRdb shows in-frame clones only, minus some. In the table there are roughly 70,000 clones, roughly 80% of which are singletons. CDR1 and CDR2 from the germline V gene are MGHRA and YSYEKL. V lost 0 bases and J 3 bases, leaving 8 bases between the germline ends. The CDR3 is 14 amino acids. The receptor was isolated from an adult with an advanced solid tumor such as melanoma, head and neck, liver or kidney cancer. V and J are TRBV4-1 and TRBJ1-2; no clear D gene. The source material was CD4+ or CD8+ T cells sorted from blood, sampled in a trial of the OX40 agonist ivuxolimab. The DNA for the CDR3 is TGCGCCAGCAGCCAAGATCTGGTGGACTATGGCTACACCTTC. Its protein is CASSQDLVDYGYTF.